This T cell receptor (beta chain) was identified during a study of control samples from healthy donors and cancer patients. Repertoires were generated with immunoSEQ multiplex PCR, while TCRdb's copy carries only in-frame clones and drops some. Of tens of thousands of clones listed, about nine tenths are singletons. The sequencing input was blood. The sequence was obtained from a man aged 25 to 45 in good health.

The CDR3 loop is CASSSPGARGEAFF. The CDR3 coding sequence is TGTGCCAGCAGTAGCCCGGGGGCGCGGGGTGAAGCTTTCTTT. The rearrangement joins TRBV6-5 to TRBJ1-1; D perhaps matches TRBD1 (6 bases). This CDR3 is 14 amino acids long. Trimming removed 5 bases from V and 7 bases from J, with 17 bases in between. In germline, CDR1 is MNHEY, CDR2 SVGAGI.